Listed below are T cell receptor beta chains from one sample, sequenced in a study of blood T cell repertoires in COVID-19. Clones were read by immunoSEQ multiplex PCR, and TCRdb kept only the in-frame ones, dropping some. The table shows some 17,000 clones, with around 87% occurring only once. The sample taken for sequencing was peripheral blood. Source of these receptors: a middle-aged man with active COVID-19. Both conserved end residues are part of each CDR3. The order of the fields is CDR3 DNA, CDR3 protein, clone size, V gene, J gene, D gene. A D gene is named only where the DNA matches it firmly. A row's size may be missing; if present it is once, few, many or a size class.

CDR3 DNA: TGTGCCAGCAGCTCCGGACAGACTAGCTGGGGCACAGATACGCAGTATTTT; CDR3 protein: CASSSGQTSWGTDTQYF; clone size: NA; V gene: TRBV5-5; J gene: TRBJ2-3; D gene: NA
CDR3 DNA: TGTGCCACCAGATGGGGAGGCACCGGGGAGCTGTTTTTT; CDR3 protein: CATRWGGTGELFF; clone size: NA; V gene: TRBV24-1; J gene: TRBJ2-2; D gene: NA
CDR3 DNA: TGTGCCAGCAGTAGGGGGACTAACGAGCAGTTCTTC; CDR3 protein: CASSRGTNEQFF; clone size: NA; V gene: TRBV6-1; J gene: TRBJ2-1; D gene: NA
CDR3 DNA: TGTGCCTGGAGTTTGGGCAGGGGGTCCGGTGGCTACACCTTC; CDR3 protein: CAWSLGRGSGGYTF; clone size: NA; V gene: TRBV30; J gene: TRBJ1-2; D gene: TRBD1
CDR3 DNA: TGTGCCAGTAGTATTAGGAGCGGGAGTAACAATGAGCAGTTCTTC; CDR3 protein: CASSIRSGSNNEQFF; clone size: NA; V gene: TRBV19; J gene: TRBJ2-1; D gene: TRBD2
CDR3 DNA: TGTGCCAGCAGCAAAAGCGGGATCGACAGAAAGAATCCAACTAATGAAAAACTGTTTTTT; CDR3 protein: CASSKSGIDRKNPTNEKLFF; clone size: NA; V gene: TRBV21-1; J gene: TRBJ1-4; D gene: NA
CDR3 DNA: TGTGCCAGCAGTGGGGCGGGAGGTGCTGTTAATGAGCAGTTCTTC; CDR3 protein: CASSGAGGAVNEQFF; clone size: medium-sized; V gene: TRBV28; J gene: TRBJ2-1; D gene: TRBD2
CDR3 DNA: TGTGCCATCAGCCCTGACCTGACAGGGGGCTTCGGGGAGCTGTTTTTT; CDR3 protein: CAISPDLTGGFGELFF; clone size: NA; V gene: TRBV10-3; J gene: TRBJ2-2; D gene: TRBD1
CDR3 DNA: TGTGCCTGGAGTGAAACAGGGGGCACCTACGAGCAGTACTTC; CDR3 protein: CAWSETGGTYEQYF; clone size: NA; V gene: TRBV30; J gene: TRBJ2-7; D gene: TRBD1
CDR3 DNA: TGTGCCAGCAGCTTGGGACTAGCGGGAGGTGGCTACAATGAGCAGTTCTTC; CDR3 protein: CASSLGLAGGGYNEQFF; clone size: NA; V gene: TRBV7-2; J gene: TRBJ2-1; D gene: TRBD2
CDR3 DNA: TGCGCCAGCAGTGGGATGGGAAACAGCGGGAGGCTTACAGATACGCAGTATTTT; CDR3 protein: CASSGMGNSGRLTDTQYF; clone size: NA; V gene: TRBV4-1; J gene: TRBJ2-3; D gene: TRBD2
CDR3 DNA: TGTGCCAGCAGCCTCAACCAGGGAAACACCGGGGAGCTGTTTTTT; CDR3 protein: CASSLNQGNTGELFF; clone size: NA; V gene: TRBV7-9; J gene: TRBJ2-2; D gene: NA
CDR3 DNA: TGTGCCAGCAGCCCGATAGACACCGGGGAGCTGTTTTTT; CDR3 protein: CASSPIDTGELFF; clone size: NA; V gene: TRBV11-2; J gene: TRBJ2-2; D gene: NA
CDR3 DNA: TGTGCCAGCAGCACCACCATGCCGGGACAGGGTACAGGCTACACCTTC; CDR3 protein: CASSTTMPGQGTGYTF; clone size: NA; V gene: TRBV5-5; J gene: TRBJ1-2; D gene: TRBD1
CDR3 DNA: TGTGCCAGCAGTTTAATGGCGCACGAGGGGGTTCGCGAGCAGTACTTC; CDR3 protein: CASSLMAHEGVREQYF; clone size: NA; V gene: TRBV27; J gene: TRBJ2-7; D gene: NA
CDR3 DNA: TGTGCCAGCAGCTTATCCTTGGGGGCACTTGGAAACACCATATATTTT; CDR3 protein: CASSLSLGALGNTIYF; clone size: NA; V gene: TRBV11-2; J gene: TRBJ1-3; D gene: NA
CDR3 DNA: TGTGCCAGCAGTGCGGTTCCGGGACAGGGGGCTTCAGGAAACACCATATATTTT; CDR3 protein: CASSAVPGQGASGNTIYF; clone size: few; V gene: TRBV6-1; J gene: TRBJ1-3; D gene: TRBD1
CDR3 DNA: TGTGCCAGCAGTCCTAGACAGGGCGGGACTGAAGCTTTCTTT; CDR3 protein: CASSPRQGGTEAFF; clone size: NA; V gene: TRBV7-3; J gene: TRBJ1-1; D gene: TRBD1
CDR3 DNA: TGTGCCAGCAGTTTCCCTAGCGGGAGAGAGACCCAGTACTTC; CDR3 protein: CASSFPSGRETQYF; clone size: NA; V gene: TRBV28; J gene: TRBJ2-5; D gene: TRBD2
CDR3 DNA: TGTGCCAGCAGTCCTCCAAAAAGAGCTGAGCAGTTCTTC; CDR3 protein: CASSPPKRAEQFF; clone size: NA; V gene: TRBV28; J gene: TRBJ2-1; D gene: NA
CDR3 DNA: TGTGCCAGCAGCAACCCCCGAGGGGAGGTAAATGAGCAGTTCTTC; CDR3 protein: CASSNPRGEVNEQFF; clone size: NA; V gene: TRBV9; J gene: TRBJ2-1; D gene: NA
CDR3 DNA: TGTGCCAGCAGCTTCCGGGACAGCCTCTCTCAGGGAGCTTTCTTT; CDR3 protein: CASSFRDSLSQGAFF; clone size: NA; V gene: TRBV11-3; J gene: TRBJ1-1; D gene: TRBD1
CDR3 DNA: TGTGCCAGCAGTTACTCGAACGGAGGACTTAATCAGCCCCAGCATTTT; CDR3 protein: CASSYSNGGLNQPQHF; clone size: few; V gene: TRBV6-6; J gene: TRBJ1-5; D gene: NA
CDR3 DNA: TGTGCCAGCAGTTCTTACTACGAGCAGTACTTC; CDR3 protein: CASSSYYEQYF; clone size: NA; V gene: TRBV6-2/TRBV6-3; J gene: TRBJ2-7; D gene: NA
CDR3 DNA: TGTGCCAGCAGCGTAGACCCGACATCGATACACGGGGAGCTGTTTTTT; CDR3 protein: CASSVDPTSIHGELFF; clone size: once; V gene: TRBV9; J gene: TRBJ2-2; D gene: NA
CDR3 DNA: TGTGCCAGCAGCCGGGACACCGCCTACGAGCAGTACTTC; CDR3 protein: CASSRDTAYEQYF; clone size: NA; V gene: TRBV14; J gene: TRBJ2-7; D gene: NA
CDR3 DNA: TGTGCCAGCAGGACCCAAGGGACAGGGCCCACTGAAGCTTTCTTT; CDR3 protein: CASRTQGTGPTEAFF; clone size: NA; V gene: TRBV7-2; J gene: TRBJ1-1; D gene: TRBD1
CDR3 DNA: TGTGCCAGCAGCCCTCGACTAGCGGGAGGGACCTACGAGCAGTACTTC; CDR3 protein: CASSPRLAGGTYEQYF; clone size: medium-sized; V gene: TRBV3-1/TRBV3-2; J gene: TRBJ2-7; D gene: TRBD2
CDR3 DNA: TGTGCCTGGATTCGTCTAGCGGGAGTAGAGCAGTTCTTC; CDR3 protein: CAWIRLAGVEQFF; clone size: NA; V gene: TRBV30; J gene: TRBJ2-1; D gene: TRBD2
CDR3 DNA: TGTGCCAGCAGCTTAAGAGGGCTAGCGGGAGTCGTGCAGTACTTC; CDR3 protein: CASSLRGLAGVVQYF; clone size: once; V gene: TRBV11-3; J gene: TRBJ2-7; D gene: TRBD2
CDR3 DNA: TGTGCCAGCAGTGGGCAGGCAACTGATACGCAGTATTTT; CDR3 protein: CASSGQATDTQYF; clone size: NA; V gene: TRBV6-4; J gene: TRBJ2-3; D gene: NA
CDR3 DNA: TGTGCCAGCAGCTTCTCCACGGGGGTCGGTTCACCCCTCCACTTT; CDR3 protein: CASSFSTGVGSPLHF; clone size: NA; V gene: TRBV6-5; J gene: TRBJ1-6; D gene: NA
CDR3 DNA: TGTGCCAGCAGCCCAAGGACTCAAGAGACCCAGTACTTC; CDR3 protein: CASSPRTQETQYF; clone size: NA; V gene: TRBV11-2; J gene: TRBJ2-5; D gene: NA
CDR3 DNA: TGTGCCAGCAGCTTCCGCGGTAGCCACGAGCAGTACTTC; CDR3 protein: CASSFRGSHEQYF; clone size: few; V gene: TRBV7-2; J gene: TRBJ2-7; D gene: NA
CDR3 DNA: TGCGCCAGCAGCTTGGATCTCCCCGGGGAGCTGTTTTTT; CDR3 protein: CASSLDLPGELFF; clone size: NA; V gene: TRBV5-1; J gene: TRBJ2-2; D gene: NA
CDR3 DNA: TGTGCCAGCCGCCAGAGGATTAACTATGGCTACACCTTC; CDR3 protein: CASRQRINYGYTF; clone size: NA; V gene: TRBV27; J gene: TRBJ1-2; D gene: NA
CDR3 DNA: TGTGCCCATGAGGGGGACACTGAAGCTTTCTTT; CDR3 protein: CAHEGDTEAFF; clone size: NA; V gene: TRBV30; J gene: TRBJ1-1; D gene: NA
CDR3 DNA: TGCGCCAGCAGCTCAAATACAGGGGGCTCTGGCTACACCTTC; CDR3 protein: CASSSNTGGSGYTF; clone size: NA; V gene: TRBV5-1; J gene: TRBJ1-2; D gene: TRBD1
CDR3 DNA: TGTGCCAGCAAGAGTCGGGACAGGGGTTACGAGCAGTACTTC; CDR3 protein: CASKSRDRGYEQYF; clone size: few; V gene: TRBV28; J gene: TRBJ2-7; D gene: TRBD1
CDR3 DNA: TGTGCCAGCAGCTTTCCGGGACAGAGCAACAATGAGCAGTTCTTC; CDR3 protein: CASSFPGQSNNEQFF; clone size: NA; V gene: TRBV7-8; J gene: TRBJ2-1; D gene: TRBD1
CDR3 DNA: TGCGCCAGCAGCTTGATGAGCAGGACTGGAACTGAAGCTTTCTTT; CDR3 protein: CASSLMSRTGTEAFF; clone size: NA; V gene: TRBV5-1; J gene: TRBJ1-1; D gene: NA
CDR3 DNA: TGTGCCAGCAGTCGCCAAACGACAGGGGGACTACATGGGGCCAACGTCCTGACTTTC; CDR3 protein: CASSRQTTGGLHGANVLTF; clone size: NA; V gene: TRBV6-2/TRBV6-3; J gene: TRBJ2-6; D gene: TRBD1
CDR3 DNA: TGTGCCAGCAGTAAGCCGGGACTAGCGGATTACGAGCAGTACTTC; CDR3 protein: CASSKPGLADYEQYF; clone size: NA; V gene: TRBV6-5; J gene: TRBJ2-7; D gene: TRBD2
CDR3 DNA: TGTGCCAGCAGTGGGGGTAGCGGGATGAAGACCCAGTACTTC; CDR3 protein: CASSGGSGMKTQYF; clone size: NA; V gene: TRBV7-2; J gene: TRBJ2-5; D gene: TRBD2
CDR3 DNA: TGTGCCAGCAGTCGTCCGGGAATCTCCTACGAGCAGTACTTC; CDR3 protein: CASSRPGISYEQYF; clone size: NA; V gene: TRBV14; J gene: TRBJ2-7; D gene: NA
CDR3 DNA: TGTGCCAGCAGTGAAGCCCTCCCGGGACTAGGCAATGAGCAGTTCTTC; CDR3 protein: CASSEALPGLGNEQFF; clone size: NA; V gene: TRBV2; J gene: TRBJ2-1; D gene: TRBD2
CDR3 DNA: TGTGCCAGTAGCGAAACCGGAGTCAATCAGCCCCAGCATTTT; CDR3 protein: CASSETGVNQPQHF; clone size: NA; V gene: TRBV19; J gene: TRBJ1-5; D gene: NA
CDR3 DNA: TGCGCCAGCCGGGCGGGCGCACGTACAGATGGCTACACCTTC; CDR3 protein: CASRAGARTDGYTF; clone size: NA; V gene: TRBV5-1; J gene: TRBJ1-2; D gene: NA
CDR3 DNA: TGCGCCAGCAGCCTTGACAGGGCCTCAGGCACAGATACGCAGTATTTT; CDR3 protein: CASSLDRASGTDTQYF; clone size: NA; V gene: TRBV4-1; J gene: TRBJ2-3; D gene: TRBD1
CDR3 DNA: TGTGCCAGTAGGGACAGGGGAAGGGGAGATGGCTACACCTTC; CDR3 protein: CASRDRGRGDGYTF; clone size: NA; V gene: TRBV19; J gene: TRBJ1-2; D gene: TRBD1
CDR3 DNA: TGTGCCAGCAGTTCCCTGGCGGTCAATGAGCGGTTCTTC; CDR3 protein: CASSSLAVNERFF; clone size: NA; V gene: TRBV27; J gene: TRBJ2-1; D gene: NA
CDR3 DNA: TGTGCCAGTAACGGCGGGAGGCAACAAGAGACCCAGTACTTC; CDR3 protein: CASNGGRQQETQYF; clone size: NA; V gene: TRBV19; J gene: TRBJ2-5; D gene: TRBD2
CDR3 DNA: TGTGCCAGCAGTTTATGGAATGAAGCGATGTTCTCCACAGATACGCAGTATTTT; CDR3 protein: CASSLWNEAMFSTDTQYF; clone size: NA; V gene: TRBV28; J gene: TRBJ2-3; D gene: NA
CDR3 DNA: TGCAGCGTTGTGCTAGCGGGCCGAGTGGACACCGGGGAGCTGTTTTTT; CDR3 protein: CSVVLAGRVDTGELFF; clone size: NA; V gene: TRBV29-1; J gene: TRBJ2-2; D gene: TRBD2
CDR3 DNA: TGTGCCAGCAGTTTATTTCTTTTGACAGGTTCCCAGCCCCAGCATTTT; CDR3 protein: CASSLFLLTGSQPQHF; clone size: NA; V gene: TRBV28; J gene: TRBJ1-5; D gene: NA
CDR3 DNA: TGTGCCAGCAGCTTAGCGAGTTCAGGACAGTGGGGCTCCTACGAGCAGTACTTC; CDR3 protein: CASSLASSGQWGSYEQYF; clone size: NA; V gene: TRBV7-6; J gene: TRBJ2-7; D gene: NA
CDR3 DNA: TGTGCCACCTCCGAGGAGGGGGCAGGGACGAGGGAGACCCAGTACTTC; CDR3 protein: CATSEEGAGTRETQYF; clone size: NA; V gene: TRBV24-1; J gene: TRBJ2-5; D gene: NA
CDR3 DNA: TGTGCCACCAGTGGACTACAGGGGGTAAAAGAAGAGACCCAGTACTTC; CDR3 protein: CATSGLQGVKEETQYF; clone size: NA; V gene: TRBV24-1; J gene: TRBJ2-5; D gene: TRBD1